Following are 16 T cell receptor beta chains from one sample sequenced in a study of shared clonotypes between healthy human individuals. The table came from immunoSEQ multiplex PCR; TCRdb's copy has only in-frame clones and leaves some out. The sample has about 2.1 million clones, 80% to 95% seen once. CD45RO-negative cells were positively selected for CCR7, leaving out terminally differentiated effector memory CD45RA+ cells. The sequenced sample consisted of naive CD8+ T cells from PBMCs. All receptors come from a man aged 18-30 years in good health. Some clones in this sample may be carry-over from other donors' samples.

V gene TRBV28 combines with J gene TRBJ1-5, with D possibly TRBD1 on 5 matching bases. V lost 2 bases and J 3 bases, leaving 8 bases between the germline ends. The germline V gene has CDR1 MDHEN and CDR2 SYDVKM. The CDR3 contains 14 residues. CDR3 nucleotides: TGTGCCAGCAGTTTAAGGACAAACAATCAGCCCCAGCATTTT. Translation gives CASSLRTNNQPQHF.

The rearrangement uses TRBV27 and TRBJ2-1, with 9 bases lining up with TRBD1. CDR3 length equals 16 residues. The J segment lost 2 bases and the V segment lost 0 bases, leaving 2 bases of the junction unmatched. Per the germline V gene, CDR1 is MNHEY and CDR2 is SMNVEV (reference sequence). The CDR3 DNA reads TGTGCCAGCAGTTTATCGTGGACAGGGGCCTACAATGAGCAGTTCTTC. This encodes CASSLSWTGAYNEQFF.

This clone occurred a few times. V and J are TRBV27 and TRBJ1-4, with D maybe TRBD1 (5 bases). This CDR3 contains 14 residues. The germline CDR1 and CDR2 sequences are MNHEY and SMNVEV (reference sequence). The V end lost 10 bases, the J end lost 0 bases, and 12 bases lay between the germline ends. The CDR3 DNA reads as TGTGCCACTAAAAGGGGAGCAACTAATGAAAAACTGTTTTTT. It codes for CATKRGATNEKLFF.

The chain employs TRBV5-5 and TRBJ2-7; the D gene is possibly TRBD2 (5 bases). Germline CDR1 reads SGHKS; CDR2 reads YYEKEE (reference sequence). This CDR3 has 18 residues. V dropped 0 bases and J dropped 4 bases, with 23 bases sitting between them. The CDR3 DNA reads TGTGCCAGCAGCTTGGGACCGGGGAACCCGGCCTCACCGTACGAGCAGTACTTC. Translated, it gives CASSLGPGNPASPYEQYF.

This sequence joins TRBV6-5 and TRBJ2-2; no clear D gene. The CDR3 covers 15 residues. The ends were cut back, 0 bases at V and 9 bases at J, with 14 bases in the middle. CDR1 is MNHEY and CDR2 is SVGAGI in the germline V gene. The CDR3 DNA follows: TGTGCCAGCAGTTACTCCTCCACTTATTACCGGGAGCTGTTTTTT. Residues: CASSYSSTYYRELFF.

The V and J genes are TRBV14 and TRBJ2-1, with D unclear. The CDR3 is made up of 14 amino acids. CDR1 is SGHDN, CDR2 FVKESK, per germline. Trimming cost V 0 bases and J 7 bases, with 10 bases left between them. CDR3 in DNA: TGTGCCAGCAGCCAAGAGTGGCCTCTGAATGAGCAGTTCTTC. Translated: CASSQEWPLNEQFF.

The chain links TRBV9 to TRBJ1-1; D is perhaps TRBD1 (6 bases). There are 12 residues in the CDR3. CDR1 and CDR2 from the germline V gene are SGDLS and YYNGEE. The V and J ends lost 4 bases and 7 bases respectively, with 11 bases between them. This CDR3 is CASSPVRGEAFF. CDR3 coding DNA: TGTGCCAGCAGCCCTGTCAGGGGTGAAGCTTTCTTT.

The chain employs TRBV29-1 and TRBJ2-7; D unresolved. Trimming removed 2 bases at V and 2 bases at J, with 13 bases between. The germline gives CDR1 SQVTM, CDR2 ANQGSEA. This CDR3 has 14 residues. CDR3 sequence (DNA): TGCAGCGTTGAAATGGTAGGCGGACCCTACGAGCAGTACTTC. It is translated as CSVEMVGGPYEQYF.

The table lists this clone with a count of one. This sequence joins TRBV5-5 and TRBJ2-3, with D uncertain. CDR3 length: 15 amino acids. Germline CDR1 is SGHKS and CDR2 is YYEKEE (reference sequence). V lost 3 bases, J lost 5 bases, and 16 bases lay in between. The CDR3 region has the DNA TGTGCCAGCAGCTCGATGATCGGATGGGAAGATACGCAGTATTTT. The encoded protein is CASSSMIGWEDTQYF.

This clone showed up just once. The CDR3 protein is CASSAYFDNEQFF. The CDR3 coding sequence is TGTGCCAGCAGCGCCTATTTCGACAATGAGCAGTTCTTC. V and J are TRBV11-3 and TRBJ2-1; D unresolved. Trimming removed 5 bases from V and 5 bases from J, with 10 bases in between. Germline V gene sequence: CDR1 SGHNT, CDR2 YENEEA. CDR3 length: 13 residues.

The gene calls are TRBV7-9 and TRBJ2-2; D uncertain. This CDR3 comprises 15 residues. The V end lost 5 bases, the J end lost 0 bases, and 10 bases lay between the germline ends. CDR1 and CDR2 from the germline V gene are SEHNR and FQNEAQ (reference sequence). The CDR3 loop is CASSHRTANTGELFF. CDR3 DNA sequence: TGTGCCAGCAGCCACAGAACAGCGAACACCGGGGAGCTGTTTTTT.

This clone was found once. The chain couples TRBV10-3 to TRBJ1-5; D is unclear. V gave up 11 bases and J gave up 4 bases, with 15 bases separating them. The length of the CDR3 is 13 residues. Germline loops: CDR1 ENHRY, CDR2 SYGVKD. The CDR3 nucleotides are TGTGCCGCCGACGGAGGAATTAATCAGCCCCAGCATTTT. Protein product: CAADGGINQPQHF.

The V gene is TRBV4-1, the J gene TRBJ2-1; 7 bases align to TRBD1. The CDR3 totals 13 residues. CDR1 is MGHRA and CDR2 is YSYEKL in the germline V gene. V gave up 7 bases and J gave up 4 bases; unmatched junction bases: 4. The CDR3: CASKGQRYNEQFF. The CDR3 DNA is TGCGCCAGCAAGGGACAGAGATACAATGAGCAGTTCTTC.

Points on this clone: Different DNA sequences within this sample yield the same CDR3. The chain employs TRBV7-2 and TRBJ2-3; D uncertain. The germline V gene has CDR1 SGHTA and CDR2 FQGNSA. The CDR3 extends over 13 amino acids. V was pared by 1 base and J by 1 base, with 3 bases between. CDR3: CASSLVRTDTQYF. The CDR3 nucleotides read TGTGCCAGCAGCTTAGTTCGCACAGATACGCAGTATTTT.

The rearrangement joins TRBV7-9 to TRBJ2-7; D might be TRBD2 (5 bases). The V gene lost 5 bases and the J gene lost 2 bases, with 13 bases spanning the gap. Germline V gives CDR1 SEHNR, CDR2 FQNEAQ (reference sequence). This CDR3 is 14 amino acids long. The CDR3 reads CASSSGGRPYEQYF. The CDR3 bases are TGTGCCAGCAGCAGCGGAGGCCGGCCCTACGAGCAGTACTTC. Using reference TRBV7-9 and TRBJ2-7 for the parts outside the CDR3, the full variable domain is DTGVSQNPRHKITKRGQNVTFRCDPISEHNRLYWYRQTLGQGPEFLTYFQNEAQLEKSRLLSDRFSAERPKGSFSTLEIQRTEQGDSAMYLCASSSGGRPYEQYFGPGTRLTVT.

V usage is TRBV6-5 and J usage is TRBJ1-2, with unresolved D. V lost 4 bases, J lost 0 bases, and 15 bases lay in between. Germline CDR1 reads MNHEY; CDR2 reads SVGAGI. This CDR3 comprises 16 residues. CDR3 region: CASSSREGPTNYGYTF. In DNA form, the CDR3 reads TGTGCCAGCAGTTCCCGGGAAGGGCCCACTAACTATGGCTACACCTTC.